The 30 T cell receptor beta chains in this list originate from one sample, sequenced in a study of cytomegalovirus exposure and HLA in healthy donors. A multiplex PCR was run with 60 Vbeta primers and 13 Jbeta primers. Clones were sequenced by immunoSEQ multiplex PCR, and TCRdb holds only the in-frame ones, with some missing. The profile shows some 120,000 clones, roughly 71% of them singletons. The sequenced sample was PBMCs. These TCRs come from a woman aged 45-65 years in good health and CMV-seropositive.

This rearrangement joins TRBV7-6 to TRBJ2-7, with a possible D match to TRBD2 (6 bases). CDR3 size: 14 residues. V was cut by 5 bases and J by 3 bases, with 14 bases left in between. Germline-derived CDR1 and CDR2 are SGHVS and FNYEAQ. The CDR3 region has the DNA TGTGCCAGCAGCCGTTACGCCGGGAGCTACGAGCAGTACTTC. Translation: CASSRYAGSYEQYF.

The V call is TRBV6-1, the J call TRBJ1-6; D unresolved. The CDR3 loop spans 14 amino acids. The germline V and J ends were trimmed by 5 bases and 2 bases, with 7 bases remaining between them. Germline V gene sequence: CDR1 MNHNS, CDR2 SASEGT. CDR3 region: CASSSGAYNSPLHF. Written as DNA, the CDR3 is TGTGCCAGCAGTTCCGGGGCCTATAATTCACCCCTCCACTTT.

This sequence joins TRBV9 and TRBJ2-3; TRBD2 matches 7 bases. There are 15 residues in the CDR3. Trimming at V came to 0 bases and at J to 4 bases, leaving 5 bases not matched to a gene. Germline CDR1 is SGDLS and CDR2 is YYNGEE. The chain's CDR3 is CASSVGGGVADTQYF. CDR3 bases: TGTGCCAGCAGCGTAGGCGGGGGAGTCGCAGATACGCAGTATTTT.

The rearrangement links TRBV6-1 to TRBJ2-5, with TRBD2 matching over 10 bases. This CDR3 spans 15 amino acids. Losses at the gene ends were 8 bases for V and 2 bases for J; bases not matched to a gene: 8. Germline CDR1 MNHNS, CDR2 SASEGT. In DNA form, the CDR3 reads TGTGCCAGCGTCACCGGGACTAGCGTTCAAGAGACCCAGTACTTC. It is translated as CASVTGTSVQETQYF.

V gene TRBV19 combines with J gene TRBJ1-5, with D possibly matching TRBD1 (6 bases). Trimming removed 4 bases from V and 7 bases from J, with 11 bases in between. CDR1 is LNHDA and CDR2 is SQIVND in the germline V gene (reference sequence). The CDR3 consists of 13 residues. The CDR3 protein is CASSRGRGQPQHF. Written as DNA, the CDR3 is TGTGCCAGTAGTAGGGGCAGGGGACAGCCCCAGCATTTT.

This clone was detected many times. The V gene is TRBV18, the J gene TRBJ1-3, with a possible D match to TRBD1 (6 bases). V lost 1 base and J 0 bases, leaving 19 bases between the germline ends. The CDR3 is 19 residues long. CDR1 is KGHSH, CDR2 LQKENI, per germline. The CDR3 DNA follows: TGTGCCAGCTCACCACGGACAGTTAGGAGTCTATTCTCTGGAAACACCATATATTTT. Translation: CASSPRTVRSLFSGNTIYF.

This chain uses TRBV18 with TRBJ2-1; 8 bases match TRBD1. The CDR3 is 15 amino acids. V dropped 6 bases and J dropped 2; count of bases not matched to a gene: 6. Germline V gives CDR1 KGHSH, CDR2 LQKENI. The CDR3 DNA reads TGTGCCAGCTCCCCCGGACAGGGACCCTACAATGAGCAGTTCTTC. Translating it yields CASSPGQGPYNEQFF.

This chain connects TRBV7-2 to TRBJ2-7; D is perhaps TRBD2 (5 bases). The CDR3 is 13 amino acids. The germline V and J ends were trimmed by 4 bases and 6 bases, with 13 bases remaining between them. Germline assignment: CDR1 SGHTA and CDR2 FQGNSA. CDR3 nucleotides: TGTGCCAGCAGCTCATCCCCGGGGTTCGAGCAGTACTTC. Amino acid sequence: CASSSSPGFEQYF.

V and J are TRBV11-3 and TRBJ2-1, with 7 bases identical to TRBD2. Trimming cost V 1 base and J 6 bases; bases outside gene matches: 0. The CDR3 runs to 13 residues. The germline CDR1 and CDR2 sequences are SGHNT and YENEEA. CDR3 sequence reads: CASSLAGGNEQFF. As DNA, the CDR3 is TGTGCCAGCAGCTTAGCGGGGGGCAATGAGCAGTTCTTC.

The DNA for the CDR3 is TGTGCCAGCAGCTTGGACGGGATAACCGGGGAGCTGTTTTTT. Protein sequence: CASSLDGITGELFF. The rearrangement uses TRBV5-8 and TRBJ2-2, with D perhaps matching TRBD2 (5 bases). There are 14 residues in the CDR3. Trimming cost V 0 bases and J 5 bases, with 8 bases left between them. CDR1 is SGHTS and CDR2 is YDEGEE in the germline V gene.

The V call is TRBV2, the J call TRBJ1-5, with unresolved D. From germline, CDR1 is SNHLY and CDR2 FYNNEI. This CDR3 is 13 amino acids long. Trimming shortened V by 5 bases and J by 5 bases, and 10 bases separated the two germline ends. The CDR3 here is CASSPEEYQPQHF. CDR3 in DNA: TGTGCCAGCAGTCCCGAAGAGTATCAGCCCCAGCATTTT.

V is TRBV30 and J is TRBJ2-2, with D uncertain. V lost 0 bases and J 6 bases, leaving 14 bases between the germline ends. Germline-derived CDR1 and CDR2 are GTSNPN and SVGIG (reference sequence). The CDR3 is made up of 15 amino acids. As DNA, the CDR3 is TGTGCCTGGAGTGTACACCCAGGAATCGCCGGGGAGCTGTTTTTT. It translates to CAWSVHPGIAGELFF.

The J gene is TRBJ1-2, the V gene TRBV18; D might be TRBD1 (5 bases). Germline CDR1 KGHSH, CDR2 LQKENI. Trimming took 2 bases from V and 8 from J, leaving 12 bases between them. The CDR3 loop spans 13 amino acids. The CDR3 sequence is CASSPKGQGGYTF. CDR3 sequence (DNA): TGTGCCAGCTCACCAAAGGGGCAGGGCGGCTACACCTTC.

The chain employs TRBV5-4 and TRBJ2-1; 7 bases match TRBD2. Germline-derived CDR1 and CDR2 are SGHNT and YYREEE (reference sequence). The CDR3 spans 15 residues. V lost 4 bases and J lost 8; bases outside the gene matches: 12. CDR3 sequence: CASSPRSGSGDEQFF. The CDR3 bases are TGTGCCAGCAGCCCAAGGTCGGGGAGCGGGGATGAGCAGTTCTTC.

A single count supports this clone. The chain carries TRBV11-3 and TRBJ2-7; D is perhaps TRBD2 (5 bases). The CDR3 is 12 residues long. Deletions cut 5 bases from V and 5 bases from J, with 10 bases between. Looked up from germline, CDR1 is SGHNT and CDR2 is YENEEA. The CDR3 DNA reads as TGTGCCAGCAGCCCCCGGCGGGACGAGCAGTACTTC. Protein: CASSPRRDEQYF.

The chain carries TRBV5-1 and TRBJ1-3, with 8 bases identical to TRBD1. The germline CDR1 and CDR2 sequences are SGHRS and YFSETQ. The CDR3 length is 18 residues. V gave up 7 bases and J gave up 4 bases; unmatched junction bases: 19. The CDR3 DNA sequence: TGCGCCAGCGGAACTCGGACGAGTGTTGGGACAGGAGGAAACACCATATATTTT. This encodes CASGTRTSVGTGGNTIYF.

V and J are TRBV19 and TRBJ2-7, with D maybe TRBD2 (6 bases). V lost 5 bases to trimming and J lost 5 bases, with 13 bases between them. CDR1 and CDR2 from the germline V gene are LNHDA and SQIVND (reference sequence). The CDR3 runs 13 residues. In DNA, the CDR3 is TGTGCCAGTAGTCCTGGACCGGGGGACGAGCAGTACTTC. Its translation is CASSPGPGDEQYF.

The chain has TRBV6-1 and TRBJ2-5, with 10 bases aligning to TRBD1. The V gene end was trimmed by 2 bases and the J gene end by 4 bases; junction bases not matched to a gene: 7. The CDR3 contains 16 residues. Germline assignment: CDR1 MNHNS and CDR2 SASEGT. CDR3 sequence (DNA): TGTGCCAGCAGTGAAATGCCGACAGGGGGCTCAGAGACCCAGTACTTC. Its protein product is CASSEMPTGGSETQYF.

V is TRBV30 and J is TRBJ1-1; D is undetermined. V gave up 8 bases and J gave up 1 base, with 11 bases separating them. Germline V gives CDR1 GTSNPN, CDR2 SVGIG (reference sequence). The CDR3 length is 12 residues. The CDR3 nucleotides read TGTGCCGGGTCACAGACGAACACTGAAGCTTTCTTT. Translated, it gives CAGSQTNTEAFF.

This clone was counted a few times. This chain connects TRBV6-5 to TRBJ1-1; 7 bases fit TRBD1. This CDR3 has 13 amino acids. V lost 5 bases and J lost 1; bases outside the gene matches: 1. Per the germline V gene, CDR1 is MNHEY and CDR2 is SVGAGI. The CDR3 coding sequence is TGTGCCAGCAGTCAGGGGGAGAACACTGAAGCTTTCTTT. As protein: CASSQGENTEAFF.

This chain uses TRBV4-1 with TRBJ1-2, with D maybe TRBD1 (5 bases). This CDR3 is 16 amino acids long. V shed 5 bases and J shed 1 base, with 17 bases lying between them. Germline lookup yields CDR1 MGHRA and CDR2 YSYEKL. The CDR3 spells CASSNQFAGVNYGYTF. The CDR3 DNA is TGCGCCAGCAGCAACCAGTTTGCGGGGGTTAACTATGGCTACACCTTC.

This chain joins TRBV5-1 and TRBJ2-6; 9 bases align to TRBD1. Unmatched junction bases numbered 5, after V lost 4 bases and J lost 3 bases. The CDR3 runs to 16 residues. CDR1 and CDR2 from the germline V gene are SGHRS and YFSETQ. CDR3 DNA: TGCGCCAGCAGCCAGGGACAGGGCTTTGGGGCCAACGTCCTGACTTTC. Encoded protein: CASSQGQGFGANVLTF.

The chain links TRBV29-1 to TRBJ2-5; 7 nucleotides line up with TRBD2. The CDR3 is made up of 13 amino acids. The V and J ends lost 8 bases and 5 bases, in that order; junction bases with no gene match: 11. Looked up from germline, CDR1 is SQVTM and CDR2 is ANQGSEA. CDR3 sequence reads: CSLKGGSGETQYF. In DNA form, the CDR3 reads TGCAGCCTAAAGGGAGGGAGTGGCGAGACCCAGTACTTC. Supplemented by reference TRBV29-1 and TRBJ2-5, the full variable domain reads SAVISQKPSRDICQRGTSLTIQCQVDSQVTMMFWYRQQPGQSLTLIATANQGSEATYESGFVIDKFPISRPNLTFSTLTVSNMSPEDSSIYLCSLKGGSGETQYFGPGTRLLVL.

The chain joins TRBV7-9 to TRBJ1-5; 9 bases agree with TRBD1. The V gene end was trimmed by 5 bases and the J gene end by 6 bases; junction bases not matched to a gene: 14. The V gene's germline CDR1 is SEHNR and CDR2 FQNEAQ (reference sequence). The CDR3 loop spans 17 amino acids. The CDR3 spells CASSHLGDRGKSQPQHF. CDR3 sequence (DNA): TGTGCCAGCAGCCACTTGGGTGACAGGGGGAAGAGTCAGCCCCAGCATTTT.

The V and J genes are TRBV12-5 and TRBJ2-7; TRBD1 matches at 7 bases. The CDR3 is 15 residues long. Germline loops: CDR1 LGHNT, CDR2 FRNRAP. Trimming cost V 6 bases and J 3 bases; bases outside gene matches: 11. DNA for the CDR3: TGTGCTAGTGGCGCTGGGACAGCATACAACTACGAGCAGTACTTC. Translated: CASGAGTAYNYEQYF.

The rearrangement joins TRBV7-9 to TRBJ1-2; maybe TRBD1 (6 bases). V shed 0 bases and J shed 8 bases, with 13 bases lying between them. This CDR3 has 14 amino acids. Per the germline V gene, CDR1 is SEHNR and CDR2 is FQNEAQ (reference sequence). The CDR3 nucleotides are TGTGCCAGCAGCTTAGCGATACCACAGGGAGGCTACACCTTC. It specifies CASSLAIPQGGYTF.

V gene TRBV15 combines with J gene TRBJ1-5; 7 bases line up with TRBD1. V dropped 4 bases and J dropped 2; count of bases not matched to a gene: 5. The germline V gene encodes CDR1 LNHNV and CDR2 YYDKDF (reference sequence). The CDR3 consists of 15 residues. The DNA of the CDR3 is TGTGCCACCAGCAATGGGACAGTCCGCAATCAGCCCCAGCATTTT. The encoded protein is CATSNGTVRNQPQHF.

The chain has TRBV6-5 and TRBJ2-1; tentatively, D is TRBD2 (6 bases). The germline V gene encodes CDR1 MNHEY and CDR2 SVGAGI. This CDR3 comprises 14 residues. V was clipped by 2 bases and J by 5 bases, with 10 bases between them. The CDR3 DNA reads as TGTGCCAGCAGTTACCCCGGGGGTCACAATGAGCAGTTCTTC. Protein product: CASSYPGGHNEQFF.

This clone was picked up a small number of times. This chain joins TRBV5-1 and TRBJ1-5; D is uncertain. The CDR3 totals 14 residues. Germline V gene sequence: CDR1 SGHRS, CDR2 YFSETQ. V lost 0 bases and J 3 bases, leaving 7 bases between the germline ends. CDR3 DNA sequence: TGCGCCAGCAGCTTGGGGCAGTTCAATCAGCCCCAGCATTTT. It translates to CASSLGQFNQPQHF. The full variable domain, rest sourced from reference TRBV5-1 and TRBJ1-5, is KAGVTQTPRYLIKTRGQQVTLSCSPISGHRSVSWYQQTPGQGLQFLFEYFSETQRNKGNFPGRFSGRQFSNSRSEMNVSTLELGDSALYLCASSLGQFNQPQHFGDGTRLSIL.

The CDR3 region is CASSLAGGWVNQETQYF. CDR3 coding DNA: TGTGCCAGCAGCTTAGCGGGTGGTTGGGTGAATCAAGAGACCCAGTACTTC. This chain uses TRBV11-3 with TRBJ2-5; D remains ambiguous. Germline assignment: CDR1 SGHNT and CDR2 YENEEA. Trimming cost V 1 base and J 2 bases, with 17 bases left between them. There are 17 residues in the CDR3.